The clone carrying this T cell receptor beta chain was seen a handful of times. This specimen belongs to a study of blood T cells in healthy people across ages. Together with a sample-barcoded 5' primer, a J-beta primer mix was included in a second PCR lasting about 7 to 11 cycles. TCRdb re-called the 5' RACE reads through MiXCR, storing one row per CDR3 protein. Of 800,000 or so distinct CDR3 sequences listed, just under 25% were seen once; the top ten hold 3.7%. V was clipped by 1 base and J by 3 bases; unmatched bases: 6. CDR1 and CDR2 (germline): LGHNA, YSLEER. There are 16 residues in the CDR3. The data also belong to a second study, concerning T cells of mothers and their children.

This sequence joins TRBV4-3 and TRBJ2-7; 10 bases agree with TRBD2. This TCR came from a boy aged 5 to 17 in good health. The sequenced sample was blood. This CDR3 reads CASSQGSSGRSYEQYF. The CDR3 bases are TGCGCCAGCAGCCAAGGATCTAGCGGGAGAAGCTACGAGCAGTACTTC.